This is a list of T cell receptor beta chains from one sample in a study of T cell responses to AZD1222 COVID-19 vaccine. Some clones are missing from TCRdb's copy, which holds only in-frame ones; the method was immunoSEQ multiplex PCR. Among 100,000 to 150,000 clones listed, 70% to 90% were seen once. The specimen comprised peripheral blood, sampled on day 0 of AZD1222 vaccination. These receptors all stem from an adult in good health. The CDR3 runs from the conserved cysteine through the conserved F or W. Fields, in order: clone size, V gene, CDR3 length, J gene, D gene, CDR3 protein, CDR3 DNA. D genes are given only for firm matches. Rows may omit the clone size; those that give it use once, few, many or a size class.

size: NA; V: TRBV5-1; length: 16; J: TRBJ2-2; D: NA; CDR3: CASSLASPTVTGELFF; DNA: TGCGCCAGCAGCTTGGCCAGCCCCACCGTCACCGGGGAGCTGTTTTTT
size: once; V: TRBV27; length: 13; J: TRBJ1-2; D: NA; CDR3: CASSPSSPGGYTF; DNA: TGTGCCAGCAGTCCCTCGTCCCCAGGAGGCTACACCTTC
size: NA; V: TRBV7-2; length: 14; J: TRBJ1-1; D: TRBD1; CDR3: CASSGGQVRTEAFF; DNA: TGTGCCAGCAGCGGCGGACAGGTTCGGACTGAAGCTTTCTTT
size: NA; V: TRBV6-2/TRBV6-3; length: 15; J: TRBJ2-2; D: NA; CDR3: CASSWQGDHTGELFF; DNA: TGTGCCAGCAGTTGGCAGGGAGATCACACCGGGGAGCTGTTTTTT
size: NA; V: TRBV4-3; length: 15; J: TRBJ1-6; D: NA; CDR3: CASSQVNRYNSPLHF; DNA: TGCGCCAGCAGCCAAGTCAACCGGTATAATTCACCCCTCCACTTT
size: NA; V: TRBV6-5; length: 11; J: TRBJ2-3; D: NA; CDR3: CASGITDTQYF; DNA: TGTGCCAGCGGGATCACAGATACGCAGTATTTT
size: NA; V: TRBV12-3/TRBV12-4; length: 13; J: TRBJ1-5; D: TRBD1; CDR3: CASSQGENTPQHF; DNA: TGTGCCAGCAGTCAGGGGGAGAATACCCCCCAGCATTTT
size: NA; V: TRBV10-3; length: 17; J: TRBJ1-3; D: NA; CDR3: CAISLSRPATSGNTIYF; DNA: TGTGCCATCAGTCTATCCCGGCCGGCAACCTCTGGAAACACCATATATTTT
size: NA; V: TRBV3-1/TRBV3-2; length: 15; J: TRBJ1-5; D: NA; CDR3: CASSLTGEGNQPQHF; DNA: TGTGCCAGCAGCCTTACGGGGGAGGGCAATCAGCCCCAGCATTTT
size: NA; V: TRBV7-9; length: 14; J: TRBJ2-3; D: TRBD1; CDR3: CASSRDRETDTQYF; DNA: TGTGCCAGCAGCCGAGACAGGGAAACAGATACGCAGTATTTT
size: NA; V: TRBV29-1; length: 13; J: TRBJ1-2; D: TRBD1; CDR3: CSVEPGGNFGYTF; DNA: TGCAGCGTTGAACCAGGGGGGAATTTCGGCTACACCTTC
size: NA; V: TRBV19; length: 14; J: TRBJ1-1; D: TRBD1; CDR3: CASSGGQGWAEAFF; DNA: TGTGCCAGTAGTGGGGGACAGGGCTGGGCTGAAGCTTTCTTT
size: once; V: TRBV5-1; length: 14; J: TRBJ2-3; D: NA; CDR3: CASSLGAGRDTQYF; DNA: TGCGCCAGCAGCTTGGGTGCCGGACGAGATACGCAGTATTTT
size: NA; V: TRBV6-1; length: 17; J: TRBJ2-3; D: TRBD2; CDR3: CASSVLSSGAPTDTQYF; DNA: TGTGCCAGCAGTGTATTGTCTAGCGGGGCCCCGACGGATACGCAGTATTTT
size: NA; V: TRBV5-4; length: 15; J: TRBJ2-2; D: NA; CDR3: CASSFPSSGVGELFF; DNA: TGTGCCAGCAGCTTTCCTAGCTCTGGGGTCGGGGAGCTGTTTTTT